These 10 T cell receptor beta chains were all obtained from the same sample, sequenced in a study of T cell responses to AZD1222 COVID-19 vaccine. Here immunoSEQ multiplex PCR was the method, and the copy in TCRdb shows in-frame clones only, minus some. The top ten hold less than 2.5% of the sample, which has some 180,000 clones, 85% to 95% seen once. Sequences were derived from peripheral blood, sampled 28 days after the second AZD1222 dose. These receptors came from an adult who received the AZD1222 COVID-19 vaccine.

This sequence joins TRBV11-2 and TRBJ2-1; no clear D gene. The CDR3 loop spans 10 amino acids. Trimming cost V 11 bases and J 10 bases, with 12 bases left between them. Per the germline V gene, CDR1 is SGHAT and CDR2 is FQNNGV. In DNA form, the CDR3 reads TGTGCCTCCGTCAGAGACGAGCAGTTCTTC. It translates to CASVRDEQFF.

Regarding this clone: Other DNA sequences from this sample encode an identical CDR3 as well. The chain combines TRBV9 with TRBJ2-7; D gene uncertain. Germline V gene sequence: CDR1 SGDLS, CDR2 YYNGEE. The CDR3 totals 13 residues. V was cut by 4 bases and J by 4 bases, with 12 bases left in between. The CDR3 loop is CASSPLVGYEQYF. CDR3 nucleotides: TGTGCCAGCAGCCCCCTTGTGGGGTACGAGCAGTACTTC.

The V gene is TRBV30, the J gene TRBJ1-2; 7 nucleotides agree with TRBD1. This CDR3 spans 14 amino acids. Looked up from germline, CDR1 is GTSNPN and CDR2 is SVGIG (reference sequence). Trimming removed 1 base from V and 8 bases from J; junction bases left unmatched: 10. DNA for the CDR3: TGTGCCTGGAGTGCCAACAGGGGAATAGGCGGCTACACCTTC. It yields the protein CAWSANRGIGGYTF.

The chain employs TRBV29-1 and TRBJ2-7; TRBD2 is a possible D gene (6 bases). V dropped 2 bases and J dropped 4 bases, with 12 bases sitting between them. The CDR3 spans 13 residues. The germline V gene has CDR1 SQVTM and CDR2 ANQGSEA. The CDR3 region is CSVESEGTYEQYF. CDR3 DNA sequence: TGCAGCGTTGAATCGGAGGGTACATACGAGCAGTACTTC.

The chain has TRBV5-6 and TRBJ1-1; D is unclear. Trimming removed 6 bases from V and 5 bases from J, with 26 bases in between. Germline V gene lookup returns CDR1 SGHDT and CDR2 YYEEEE. The CDR3 covers 17 residues. Here the CDR3 reads CASTPGSQIRTRTEAFF. In DNA, the CDR3 is TGTGCCAGCACCCCGGGCTCCCAGATCAGAACGAGAACTGAAGCTTTCTTT.

The chain combines TRBV5-4 with TRBJ2-7; D gene unclear. CDR3 length: 15 amino acids. Germline V CDR1 and CDR2: SGHNT, YYREEE (reference sequence). The V end lost 4 bases, the J end lost 5 bases, and 19 bases lay between the germline ends. CDR3 amino acids: CASSLDVGFKDEQYF. The CDR3 bases are TGTGCCAGCAGCCTTGATGTCGGCTTTAAGGACGAGCAGTACTTC.

This rearrangement joins TRBV28 to TRBJ2-6, with unresolved D. Trimming pared 5 bases from V and 4 bases from J, leaving 12 bases between. In germline, CDR1 is MDHEN, CDR2 SYDVKM. The CDR3 contains 15 residues. The CDR3 nucleotides read TGTGCCAGCAGTCCCCACACGCAAGGGGCCAACGTCCTGACTTTC. This translates into CASSPHTQGANVLTF.

This clone is a singleton in its sample. The rearrangement uses TRBV21-1 and TRBJ2-3; TRBD1 was called by the table and not checked on the DNA. TRBV21-1 is described as a pseudogene. The CDR3 contains 17 residues. The CDR3 is CASSNRTGLGHTDTQYF. DNA for the CDR3: TGTGCCAGCAGCAATCGGACAGGGCTGGGTCACACAGATACGCAGTATTTT.

The V call is TRBV24-1, the J call TRBJ2-1; D is uncertain. Germline V CDR1 and CDR2: KGHDR, SFDVKD. The V and J ends lost 5 bases and 4 bases respectively, with 11 bases between them. There are 14 residues in the CDR3. This CDR3 reads CATSAPPEYNEQFF. The CDR3 region has the DNA TGTGCCACCAGTGCCCCCCCCGAATACAATGAGCAGTTCTTC.

The genes are TRBV4-2 and TRBJ1-4, with D possibly matching TRBD1 (6 bases). This CDR3 comprises 15 residues. The ends were cut back, 6 bases at V and 7 bases at J, with 18 bases in the middle. Germline V gives CDR1 LGHNA, CDR2 YNFKEQ. The CDR3 reads CASSPGGGGGEKLFF. In nucleotides, the CDR3 is TGTGCCAGCAGTCCAGGTGGGGGCGGGGGTGAAAAACTGTTTTTT.